Detailed here is one TCR beta chain. Original data processing: Researchers report that nucleated cell counts were estimated from reference gene primer amplification. Using immunoSEQ multiplex PCR, the repertoire was profiled, and TCRdb retains in-frame clones only, with some absent. The V and J calls and clone size were taken over from that table, and D and trimming were inferred from the DNA. The profile shows some 180,000 clones, 84% of them singletons. Germline V gene data show CDR1 as SSHAT and CDR2 as FNYEAQ (reference sequence). The V end was cut by 6 bases, the J end by 6 bases, with 17 bases between. This CDR3 spans 14 amino acids. The sample belongs to a study of blood T cell repertoires in COVID-19. The wider study: Some COVID-19 samples were acute and others convalescent; all came from the United States, Italy and Spain. Sources were T cells, B-cell-depleted T cells, or PBMCs; the material itself was cDNA or gDNA.

Sequenced material: peripheral blood. The TCR originated in a human donor in a cohort sampled during active COVID-19. This chain links TRBV7-7 with TRBJ2-5; weak D call: TRBD1 (5 bases). The CDR3 nucleotides read TGTGCCAGCAGTCCCGCTAGGGGAAGAAAGACCCAGTACTTC. It translates to CASSPARGRKTQYF.